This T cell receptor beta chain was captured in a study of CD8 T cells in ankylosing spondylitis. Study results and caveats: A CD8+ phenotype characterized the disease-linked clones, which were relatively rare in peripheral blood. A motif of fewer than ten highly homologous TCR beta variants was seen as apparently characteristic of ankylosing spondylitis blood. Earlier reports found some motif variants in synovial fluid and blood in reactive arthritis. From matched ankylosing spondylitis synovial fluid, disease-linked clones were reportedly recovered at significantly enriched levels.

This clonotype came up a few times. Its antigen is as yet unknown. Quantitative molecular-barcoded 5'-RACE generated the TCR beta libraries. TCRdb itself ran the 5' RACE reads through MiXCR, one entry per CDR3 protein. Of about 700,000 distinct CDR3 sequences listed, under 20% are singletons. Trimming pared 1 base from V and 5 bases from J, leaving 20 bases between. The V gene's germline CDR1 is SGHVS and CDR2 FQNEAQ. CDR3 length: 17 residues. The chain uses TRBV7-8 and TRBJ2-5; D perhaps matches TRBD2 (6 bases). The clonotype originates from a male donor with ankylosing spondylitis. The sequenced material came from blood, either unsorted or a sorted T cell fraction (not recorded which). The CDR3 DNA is TGTGCCAGCAGCTTAGGCCCCGTTACTAGCAGCTGGGAGACCCAGTACTTC. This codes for CASSLGPVTSSWETQYF. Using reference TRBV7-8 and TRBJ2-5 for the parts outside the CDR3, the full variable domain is GAGVSQSPRYKVAKRGQDVALRCDPISGHVSLFWYQQALGQGPEFLTYFQNEAQLDKSGLPSDRFFAERPEGSVSTLKIQRTQQEDSAVYLCASSLGPVTSSWETQYFGPGTRLLVL.